This T cell receptor beta chain emerged from a study of blood T cell repertoires in COVID-19. Study at large: The samples span acute and convalescent COVID-19 from the United States, Italy and Spain. PBMCs, B-cell-depleted T cells, or T cells were the source of the cDNA or gDNA that made up the material.

As handled by the study authors: Amplified reference gene primers provided the basis for estimating nucleated cell counts. The table came from immunoSEQ multiplex PCR; TCRdb's copy has only in-frame clones and leaves some out. V and J calls plus clone size are reproduced from that table; the DNA served to infer D and trimming. The sample consists of some 64,000 clones, around 82% of them appearing once. The trim removed 0 bases at V and 5 bases at J, leaving 9 bases unmatched. This CDR3 has 16 residues. Germline V CDR1 and CDR2: SGHRS, YFSETQ. Sequencing was done on a sample of peripheral blood. The sequence came from a man aged 60 to 69 with COVID-19, enrolled during active disease. The chain links TRBV5-1 to TRBJ2-5; 8 bases are shared with TRBD1. CDR3 region: CASSLALQGARETQYF. In DNA form, the CDR3 reads TGCGCCAGCAGCTTGGCGTTGCAGGGGGCGCGGGAGACCCAGTACTTC.